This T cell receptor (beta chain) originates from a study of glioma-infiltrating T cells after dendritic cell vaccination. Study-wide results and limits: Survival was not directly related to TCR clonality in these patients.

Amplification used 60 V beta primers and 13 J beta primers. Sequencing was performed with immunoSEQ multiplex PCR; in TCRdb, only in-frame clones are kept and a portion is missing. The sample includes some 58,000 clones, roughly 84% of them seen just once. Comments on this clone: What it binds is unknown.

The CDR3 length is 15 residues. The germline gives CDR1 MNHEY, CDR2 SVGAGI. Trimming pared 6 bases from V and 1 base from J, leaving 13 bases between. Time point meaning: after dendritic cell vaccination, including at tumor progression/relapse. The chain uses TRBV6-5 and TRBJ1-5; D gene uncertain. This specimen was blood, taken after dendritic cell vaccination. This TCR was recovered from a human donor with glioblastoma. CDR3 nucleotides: TGTGCCAGCAGCCCGTTAAGCGGGAGCAATCAGCCCCAGCATTTT. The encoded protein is CASSPLSGSNQPQHF.